The 15 T cell receptor beta chains listed next were all sequenced from one sample in a study of cytomegalovirus exposure and HLA in healthy donors (dated by TCRdb to the late 2010s). Library construction relied on the immunoSEQ multiplex PCR assay. For the multiplex PCR, a mixture combining 60 forward primers for TCR Vbeta segments and 13 reverse primers for TCR Jbeta segments was used. TCRdb carries this immuneACCESS record with in-frame sequences only. Its versions omit some clonotypes, under half of them owing to an unresolved V gene in the studies checked, with the rest unexplained. The sample records about 180,000 clones, about 80% of which are singletons. 1.4% to 1.5% of the sample is taken by the ten largest. Sequencing was done on a sample of PBMCs. These receptors were collected from a woman aged 25 to 39 in good health and CMV-seropositive.

The V call is TRBV7-2, the J call TRBJ2-3; D possibly corresponds to TRBD2 (6 bases). CDR1 SGHTA and CDR2 FQGNSA come from the germline V gene. The V end lost 4 bases, the J end lost 5 bases, and 16 bases lay between the germline ends. The CDR3 spans 15 residues. The CDR3 protein is CASSSRTGVGDTQYF. CDR3 DNA sequence: TGTGCCAGCAGCTCCAGGACGGGAGTGGGAGATACGCAGTATTTT.

The J gene is TRBJ1-1, the V gene TRBV2; TRBD1 aligns across 8 bases. CDR1 is SNHLY, CDR2 FYNNEI, per germline. This CDR3 is 11 amino acids long. J gave up 2 bases and V 10 bases, and 0 bases lay outside the gene matches. CDR3: CATGGNTEAFF. CDR3 DNA sequence: TGTGCCACAGGGGGCAACACTGAAGCTTTCTTT. The whole variable domain, remainder taken from reference TRBV2 and TRBJ1-1, is EPEVTQTPSHQVTQMGQEVILRCVPISNHLYFYWYRQILGQKVEFLVSFYNNEISEKSEIFDDQFSVERPDGSNFTLKIRSTKLEDSAMYFCATGGNTEAFFGQGTRLTVV.

The chain carries TRBV29-1 and TRBJ2-7; 11 nucleotides match TRBD2. The CDR3 runs to 17 residues. Germline values: CDR1 SQVTM, CDR2 ANQGSEA. J gave up 4 bases and V 1 base, and 12 bases lay outside the gene matches. For the CDR3, the DNA is TGCAGCGTTGAAGTAGGAAAGTGGGCTAGCGGGAGGTACGAGCAGTACTTC. It yields the protein CSVEVGKWASGRYEQYF.

The chain combines TRBV11-2 with TRBJ2-7; a possible D gene is TRBD2 (6 bases). Germline V gives CDR1 SGHAT, CDR2 FQNNGV. V lost 7 bases and J 1 base, leaving 20 bases between the germline ends. CDR3 size: 16 residues. CDR3 sequence: CASNMGVGGVSYEQYF. Here the CDR3 DNA reads TGTGCCAGCAATATGGGAGTGGGGGGAGTGTCCTACGAGCAGTACTTC.

The V gene is TRBV28, the J gene TRBJ2-7; D is perhaps TRBD2 (5 bases). The CDR3 is 13 residues long. Germline-derived CDR1 and CDR2 are MDHEN and SYDVKM. V was clipped by 0 bases and J by 6 bases, with 9 bases between them. CDR3 sequence: CASSLWVEGEQYF. In DNA, the CDR3 is TGTGCCAGCAGTTTATGGGTAGAGGGCGAGCAGTACTTC.

The chain employs TRBV5-6 and TRBJ2-5; 11 nucleotides match TRBD2. V shed 4 bases and J 4 bases; nucleotides not matched to a gene: 9. Germline CDR1 reads SGHDT; CDR2 reads YYEEEE. There are 16 residues in the CDR3. The CDR3: CASSPLLAGAGETQYF. The CDR3 DNA sequence: TGTGCCAGCAGCCCCTTACTAGCGGGAGCTGGAGAGACCCAGTACTTC. Full variable domain (outside the CDR3, taken from reference TRBV5-6 and TRBJ2-5): DAGVTQSPTHLIKTRGQQVTLRCSPKSGHDTVSWYQQALGQGPQFIFQYYEEEERQRGNFPDRFSGHQFPNYSSELNVNALLLGDSALYLCASSPLLAGAGETQYFGPGTRLLVL.

The chain combines TRBV19 with TRBJ2-1; maybe TRBD1 (6 bases). The CDR3 length is 17 residues. CDR1 LNHDA and CDR2 SQIVND come from the germline V gene (reference sequence). The V end lost 1 base, the J end lost 0 bases, and 13 bases lay between the germline ends. In DNA, the CDR3 is TGTGCCAGTAGTATAGGCAGGGGTGGTGGCTCCTACAATGAGCAGTTCTTC. It codes for CASSIGRGGGSYNEQFF.

This clone was observed once. J is TRBJ2-1 and V is TRBV6-1; the D gene is possibly TRBD1 (6 bases). CDR3 length equals 14 residues. The V and J ends lost 11 bases and 4 bases respectively, with 18 bases between them. In germline, CDR1 is MNHNS, CDR2 SASEGT. CDR3 in amino acids: CAGELDGQYNEQFF. CDR3 in DNA: TGTGCCGGAGAATTAGACGGACAGTACAATGAGCAGTTCTTC.

This clone appeared once. The chain uses TRBV5-4 and TRBJ1-1, with 12 positions matching TRBD1. V dropped 4 bases and J dropped 7; count of bases not matched to a gene: 11. CDR1 SGHNT and CDR2 YYREEE come from the germline V gene (reference sequence). The CDR3 runs to 16 residues. The chain's CDR3 is CASSVGGTGGVGEAFF. The CDR3 DNA reads TGTGCCAGCAGCGTTGGGGGGACAGGGGGCGTGGGTGAAGCTTTCTTT. Using reference TRBV5-4 and TRBJ1-1 for the parts outside the CDR3, the full variable domain is ETGVTQSPTHLIKTRGQQVTLRCSSQSGHNTVSWYQQALGQGPQFIFQYYREEENGRGNFPPRFSGLQFPNYSSELNVNALELDDSALYLCASSVGGTGGVGEAFFGQGTRLTVV.

The chain carries TRBV5-6 and TRBJ1-5; weak D call: TRBD1 (5 bases). V was cut by 0 bases and J by 6 bases, with 13 bases left in between. The CDR3 has 15 amino acids. Germline-derived CDR1 and CDR2 are SGHDT and YYEEEE. This chain's CDR3 is CASSLGRGGGQPQHF. The CDR3 coding sequence is TGTGCCAGCAGCTTGGGAAGGGGAGGAGGTCAGCCCCAGCATTTT.

The chain carries TRBV15 and TRBJ2-7; D gene ambiguous. Between the trimmed V and J ends, which lost 0 bases and 6 bases, there was a span of 6 bases. Germline CDR1 reads LNHNV; CDR2 reads YYDKDF (reference sequence). The CDR3 contains 12 residues. CDR3 nucleotides: TGTGCCACCAGCAGAGATTTGAGCGAGCAGTACTTC. Translation: CATSRDLSEQYF.

The chain combines TRBV6-5 with TRBJ2-4, with D possibly TRBD2 on 6 matching bases. This CDR3 comprises 11 residues. CDR1 MNHEY and CDR2 SVGAGI come from the germline V gene. V was trimmed by 6 bases and J by 6 bases, leaving 6 bases between them. The CDR3 nucleotides are TGTGCCAGCAGGGGGGGAAACATTCAGTACTTC. Translated: CASRGGNIQYF.

The CDR3 DNA reads as TGTGCCAGCAGTTACCCAGGGAAAGGCAGAGAGACCCAGTACTTC. Its protein product is CASSYPGKGRETQYF. V usage is TRBV6-5 and J usage is TRBJ2-5; maybe TRBD1 (5 bases). Germline V CDR1 and CDR2: MNHEY, SVGAGI. Trimming stripped 2 bases from V and 4 bases from J, with 14 bases between. This CDR3 region has 15 residues.

This chain connects TRBV18 to TRBJ2-3; unclear D gene. V was pared by 3 bases and J by 0 bases, with 4 bases between. The length of the CDR3 is 13 residues. The germline CDR1 and CDR2 sequences are KGHSH and LQKENI. Here the CDR3 DNA reads TGTGCCAGCTCACCGACTAGCACAGATACGCAGTATTTT. It yields the protein CASSPTSTDTQYF.

This chain joins TRBV7-9 and TRBJ2-2, with a tentative D call TRBD1 (5 bases). The CDR3 is 15 amino acids. Germline values: CDR1 SEHNR, CDR2 FQNEAQ (reference sequence). Trimming took 5 bases from V and 5 from J, leaving 15 bases between them. DNA of the CDR3: TGTGCCAGCAGCAGATTTTCAGGGATTACCGGGGAGCTGTTTTTT. As protein: CASSRFSGITGELFF.